The clone carrying this T cell receptor beta chain was detected many times. Antigen: not known. The source of the sample is a study of human T cells and chemical hapten exposure. Whole-study context: Slight differences in pooled library volume were the main source of varying TCR yields across samples. Points from the study as a whole: Relative to controls, expanded TCRs formed significantly more large CDR3 similarity clusters. The donors suffered from alopecia, so their immune response may not match that of healthy people.

MiXCR, applied by TCRdb to the RACE reads, yields one record per CDR3 protein. The sample shows roughly 40,000 distinct CDR3 sequences, over 9.5% of them seen only once. Time point specified: pre-sensitization, week 0. Treatment defined: therapeutic diphenylcyclopropenone sensitization with weekly scalp DPC. The donor pool consisted of alopecia patients aged 18 to 70 years, considered suitable for DPC. Looked up from germline, CDR1 is SGHDT and CDR2 is YYEEEE. The V end lost 4 bases, the J end lost 4 bases, and 17 bases lay between the germline ends. There are 15 residues in the CDR3. Sequenced material: whole blood, taken in connection with sensitization to the hapten diphenylcyclopropenone (DPC). The TCR sequence derives from a man younger than 40 with alopecia areata. Some clones in this sample may be carry-over from other donors' samples. The chain is built from TRBV5-6 and TRBJ1-1, with D possibly matching TRBD1 (5 bases). The CDR3 loop is CASSPQTLRGTEAFF. The CDR3 nucleotides read TGTGCCAGCAGCCCTCAGACCTTGAGGGGCACTGAAGCTTTCTTT.